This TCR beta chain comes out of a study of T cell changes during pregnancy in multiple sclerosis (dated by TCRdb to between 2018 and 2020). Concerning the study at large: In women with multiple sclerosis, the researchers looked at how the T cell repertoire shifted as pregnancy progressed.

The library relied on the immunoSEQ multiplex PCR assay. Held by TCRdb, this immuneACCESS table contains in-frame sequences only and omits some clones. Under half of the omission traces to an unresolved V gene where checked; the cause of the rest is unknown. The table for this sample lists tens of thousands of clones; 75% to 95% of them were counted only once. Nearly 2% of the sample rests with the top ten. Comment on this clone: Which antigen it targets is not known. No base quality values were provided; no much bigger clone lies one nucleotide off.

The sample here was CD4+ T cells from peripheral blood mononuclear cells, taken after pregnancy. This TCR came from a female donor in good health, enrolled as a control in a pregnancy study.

DNA sequence: TGTGCCAGCAGTGATCCGGGTCGACCGGGCTACACCTTC. It codes for CASSDPGRPGYTF. The chain links TRBV6-1 with TRBJ1-2, with the D gene call left open. Including the terminal cysteine and phenylalanine, the CDR3 comprises 13 residues. Only CDR3 DNA is held: 39 bases, read in frame from base 1. V is pared back by 3 bases and J by 8 bases, with 13 bases lying between the germline termini. As encoded in the germline V gene, CDR1 is MNHNS while CDR2 is SASEGT.